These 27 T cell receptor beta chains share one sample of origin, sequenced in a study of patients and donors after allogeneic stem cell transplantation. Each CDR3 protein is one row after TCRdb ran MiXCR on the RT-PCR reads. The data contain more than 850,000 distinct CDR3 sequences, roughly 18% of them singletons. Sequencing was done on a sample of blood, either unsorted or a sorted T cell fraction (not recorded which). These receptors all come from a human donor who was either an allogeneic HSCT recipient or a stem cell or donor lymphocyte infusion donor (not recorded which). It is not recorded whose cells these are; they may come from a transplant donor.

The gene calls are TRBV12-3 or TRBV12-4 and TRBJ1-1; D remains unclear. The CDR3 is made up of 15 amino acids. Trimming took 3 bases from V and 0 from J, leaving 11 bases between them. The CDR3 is CASSFFQTLNTEAFF. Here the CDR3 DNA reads TGTGCCAGCAGTTTTTTTCAGACTTTGAACACTGAAGCTTTCTTT.

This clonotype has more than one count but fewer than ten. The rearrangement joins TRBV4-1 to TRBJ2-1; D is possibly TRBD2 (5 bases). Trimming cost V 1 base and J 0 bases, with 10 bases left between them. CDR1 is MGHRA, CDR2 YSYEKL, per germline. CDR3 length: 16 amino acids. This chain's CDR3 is CASSQGSGNSYNEQFF. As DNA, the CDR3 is TGCGCCAGCAGCCAAGGAAGCGGCAACTCCTACAATGAGCAGTTCTTC.

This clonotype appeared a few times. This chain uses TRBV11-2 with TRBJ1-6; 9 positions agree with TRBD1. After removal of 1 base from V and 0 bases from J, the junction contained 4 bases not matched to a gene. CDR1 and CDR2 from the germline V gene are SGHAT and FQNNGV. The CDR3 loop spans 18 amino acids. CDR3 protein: CASSLGDRVPSYNSPLHF. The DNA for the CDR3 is TGTGCCAGCAGCTTAGGGGACAGGGTACCCTCCTATAATTCACCCCTCCACTTT.

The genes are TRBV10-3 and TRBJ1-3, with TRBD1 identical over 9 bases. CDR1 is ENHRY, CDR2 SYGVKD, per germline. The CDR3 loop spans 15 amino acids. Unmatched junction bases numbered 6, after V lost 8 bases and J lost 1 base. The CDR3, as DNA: TGTGCCATCGCGACCGGGACAGGGTCTGGAAACACCATATATTTT. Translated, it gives CAIATGTGSGNTIYF.

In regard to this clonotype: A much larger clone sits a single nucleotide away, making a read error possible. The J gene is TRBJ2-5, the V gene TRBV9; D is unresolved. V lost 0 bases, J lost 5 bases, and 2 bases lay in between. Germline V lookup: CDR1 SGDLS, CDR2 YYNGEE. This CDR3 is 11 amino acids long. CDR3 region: CASSVDETQYF. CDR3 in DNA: TGTGCCAGCAGCGTAGACGAGACCCAGTACTTC.

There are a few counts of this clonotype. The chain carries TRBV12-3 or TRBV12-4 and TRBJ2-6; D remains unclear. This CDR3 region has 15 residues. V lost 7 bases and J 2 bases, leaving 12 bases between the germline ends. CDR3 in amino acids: CASIRLGAGANVLTF. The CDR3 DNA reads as TGTGCCAGCATAAGGTTAGGAGCTGGGGCCAACGTCCTGACTTTC.

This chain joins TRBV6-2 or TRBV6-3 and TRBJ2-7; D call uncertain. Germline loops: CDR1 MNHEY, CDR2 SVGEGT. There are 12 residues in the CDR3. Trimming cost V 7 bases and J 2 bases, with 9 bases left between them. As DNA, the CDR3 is TGTGCCAGCAAGGTTCAGACCTACGAGCAGTACTTC. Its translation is CASKVQTYEQYF.

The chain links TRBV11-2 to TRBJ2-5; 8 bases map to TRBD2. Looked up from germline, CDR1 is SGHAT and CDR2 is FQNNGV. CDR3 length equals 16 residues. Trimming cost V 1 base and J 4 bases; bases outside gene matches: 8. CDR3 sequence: CASSLGRSGSRETQYF. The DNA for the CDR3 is TGTGCCAGCAGCTTAGGACGAAGCGGGAGTCGAGAGACCCAGTACTTC.

CDR3 bases: TGTGCCAGCAGCTCGACTAGCGGGGGGGCTATGGATACGCAGTATTTT. Residues: CASSSTSGGAMDTQYF. The V and J genes are TRBV7-3 and TRBJ2-3, with 14 bases matching TRBD2. CDR1 and CDR2 from the germline V gene are SGHTA and FQGTGA. Trimming at V came to 4 bases and at J to 6 bases, leaving 6 bases not matched to a gene. The CDR3 contains 16 residues.

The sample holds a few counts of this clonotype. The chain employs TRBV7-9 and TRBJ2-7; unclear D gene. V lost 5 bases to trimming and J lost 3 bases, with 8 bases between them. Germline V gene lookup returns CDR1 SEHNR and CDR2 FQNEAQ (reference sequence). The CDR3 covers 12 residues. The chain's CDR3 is CASSALDYEQYF. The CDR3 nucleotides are TGTGCCAGCAGCGCTTTGGACTACGAGCAGTACTTC.

CDR3 amino acids: CASSLEGITEAFF. The DNA for the CDR3 is TGCGCCAGCAGCTTAGAGGGAATCACTGAAGCTTTCTTT. This chain joins TRBV5-1 and TRBJ1-1; no clear D. Trimming left V 2 bases short and J 4 bases short, with 9 bases between. CDR3 length: 13 amino acids. Germline lookup yields CDR1 SGHRS and CDR2 YFSETQ. The full variable domain, completed using reference TRBV5-1 and TRBJ1-1, is KAGVTQTPRYLIKTRGQQVTLSCSPISGHRSVSWYQQTPGQGLQFLFEYFSETQRNKGNFPGRFSGRQFSNSRSEMNVSTLELGDSALYLCASSLEGITEAFFGQGTRLTVV.

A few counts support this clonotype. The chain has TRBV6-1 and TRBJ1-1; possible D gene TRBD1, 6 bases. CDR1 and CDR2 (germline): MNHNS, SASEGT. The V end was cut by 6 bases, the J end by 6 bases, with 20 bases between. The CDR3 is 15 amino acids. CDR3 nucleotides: TGTGCCAGCAGATCAATTTCGACAGGTCGGGCTGAAGCTTTCTTT. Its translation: CASRSISTGRAEAFF.

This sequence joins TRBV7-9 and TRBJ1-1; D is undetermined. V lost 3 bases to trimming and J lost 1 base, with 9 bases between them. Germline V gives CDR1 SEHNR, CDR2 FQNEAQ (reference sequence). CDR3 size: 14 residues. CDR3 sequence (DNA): TGTGCCAGCAGCTTCGGGTGGGGGAACACTGAAGCTTTCTTT. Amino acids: CASSFGWGNTEAFF.

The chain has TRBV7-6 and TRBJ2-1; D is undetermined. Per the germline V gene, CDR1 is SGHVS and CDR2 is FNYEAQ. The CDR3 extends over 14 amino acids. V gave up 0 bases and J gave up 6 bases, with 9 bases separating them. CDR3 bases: TGTGCCAGCAGCTTAGCGGTAGGGTTCAATGAGCAGTTCTTC. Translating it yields CASSLAVGFNEQFF.

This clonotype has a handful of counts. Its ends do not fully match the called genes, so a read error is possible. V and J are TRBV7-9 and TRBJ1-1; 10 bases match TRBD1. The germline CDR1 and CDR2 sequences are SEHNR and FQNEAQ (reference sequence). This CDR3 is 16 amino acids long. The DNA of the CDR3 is TGTGCCAGCAGCCGAGAAATCGGGACAGGGGACACTGAAGCTTTATTT. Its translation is CASSREIGTGDTEALF. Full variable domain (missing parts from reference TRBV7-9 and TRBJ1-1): DTGVSQNPRHKITKRGQNVTFRCDPISEHNRLYWYRQTLGQGPEFLTYFQNEAQLEKSRLLSDRFSAERPKGSFSTLEIQRTEQGDSAMYLCASSREIGTGDTEALFGQGTRLTVV.

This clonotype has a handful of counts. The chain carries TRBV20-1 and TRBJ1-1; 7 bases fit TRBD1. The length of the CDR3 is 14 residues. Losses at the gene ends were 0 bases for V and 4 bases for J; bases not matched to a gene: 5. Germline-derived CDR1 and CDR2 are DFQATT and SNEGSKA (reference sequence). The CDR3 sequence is CSARDGGGITEAFF. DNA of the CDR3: TGCAGTGCTAGAGATGGAGGGGGCATCACTGAAGCTTTCTTT.

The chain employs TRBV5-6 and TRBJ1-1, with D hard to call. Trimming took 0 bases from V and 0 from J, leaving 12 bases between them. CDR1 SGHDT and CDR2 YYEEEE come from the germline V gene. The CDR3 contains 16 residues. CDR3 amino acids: CASSLVPGGMNTEAFF. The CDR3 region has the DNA TGTGCCAGCAGCTTGGTTCCGGGAGGAATGAACACTGAAGCTTTCTTT.

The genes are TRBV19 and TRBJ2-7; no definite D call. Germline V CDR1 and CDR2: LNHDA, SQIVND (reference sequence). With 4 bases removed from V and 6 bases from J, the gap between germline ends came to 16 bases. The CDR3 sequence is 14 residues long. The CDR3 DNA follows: TGTGCCAGTAGTACCTCAGTTGTATGGGGCGAGCAGTACTTC. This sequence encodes CASSTSVVWGEQYF. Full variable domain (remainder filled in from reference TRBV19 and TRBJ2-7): DGGITQSPKYLFRKEGQNVTLSCEQNLNHDAMYWYRQDPGQGLRLIYYSQIVNDFQKGDIAEGYSVSREKKESFPLTVTSAQKNPTAFYLCASSTSVVWGEQYFGPGTRLTVT.

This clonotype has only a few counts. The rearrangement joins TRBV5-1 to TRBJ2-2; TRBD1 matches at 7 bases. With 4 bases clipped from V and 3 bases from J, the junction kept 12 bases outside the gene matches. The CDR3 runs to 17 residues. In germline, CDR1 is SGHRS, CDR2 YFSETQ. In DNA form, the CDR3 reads TGCGCCAGCAGCCGGAGTAGACAGGGTCCGGACACCGGGGAGCTGTTTTTT. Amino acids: CASSRSRQGPDTGELFF.

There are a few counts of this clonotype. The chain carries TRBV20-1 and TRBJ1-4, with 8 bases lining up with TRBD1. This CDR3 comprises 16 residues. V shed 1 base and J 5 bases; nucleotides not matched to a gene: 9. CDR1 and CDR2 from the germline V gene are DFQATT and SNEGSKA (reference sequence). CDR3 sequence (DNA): TGCAGTGCTAGAGTTTCCCGGACAGGGACCAATGAAAAACTGTTTTTT. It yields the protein CSARVSRTGTNEKLFF.

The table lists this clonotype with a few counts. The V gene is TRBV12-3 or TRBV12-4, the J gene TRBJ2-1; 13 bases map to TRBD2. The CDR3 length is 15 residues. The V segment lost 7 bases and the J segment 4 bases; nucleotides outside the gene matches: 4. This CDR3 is CASTQLAGGYNEQFF. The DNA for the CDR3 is TGTGCCAGCACCCAACTAGCGGGGGGGTACAATGAGCAGTTCTTC.

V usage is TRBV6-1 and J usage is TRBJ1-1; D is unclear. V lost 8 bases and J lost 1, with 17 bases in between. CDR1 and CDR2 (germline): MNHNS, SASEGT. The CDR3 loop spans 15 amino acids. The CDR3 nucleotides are TGTGCCAGCCGACAATTTGGGGTAAGGAACACTGAAGCTTTCTTT. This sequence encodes CASRQFGVRNTEAFF.

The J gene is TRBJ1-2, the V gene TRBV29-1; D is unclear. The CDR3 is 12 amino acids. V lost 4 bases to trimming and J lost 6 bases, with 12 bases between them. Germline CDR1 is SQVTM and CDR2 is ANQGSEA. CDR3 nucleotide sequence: TGCAGCGTTGGGGCGGGGAATGATGGCTACACCTTC. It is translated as CSVGAGNDGYTF.

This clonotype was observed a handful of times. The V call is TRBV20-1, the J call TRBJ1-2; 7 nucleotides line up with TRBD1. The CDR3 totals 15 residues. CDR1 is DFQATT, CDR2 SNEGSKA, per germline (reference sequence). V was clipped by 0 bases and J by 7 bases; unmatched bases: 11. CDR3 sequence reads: CSARDRNRGAGGYTF. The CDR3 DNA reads TGCAGTGCTAGAGATCGTAACAGGGGAGCAGGTGGCTACACCTTC.

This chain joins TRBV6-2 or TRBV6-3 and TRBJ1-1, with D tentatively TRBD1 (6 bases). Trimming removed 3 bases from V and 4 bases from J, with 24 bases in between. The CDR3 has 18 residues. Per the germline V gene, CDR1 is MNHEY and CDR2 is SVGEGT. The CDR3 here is CASSYREGQSPLATEAFF. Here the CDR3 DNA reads TGTGCCAGCAGTTATCGGGAAGGACAGTCCCCGCTCGCCACTGAAGCTTTCTTT.

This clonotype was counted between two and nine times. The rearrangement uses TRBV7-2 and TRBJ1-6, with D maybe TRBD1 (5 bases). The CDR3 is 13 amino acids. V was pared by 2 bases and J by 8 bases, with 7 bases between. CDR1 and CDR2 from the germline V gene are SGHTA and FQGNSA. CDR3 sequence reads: CASSLRRDSPLHF. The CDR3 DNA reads TGTGCCAGCAGCTTACGCAGGGATTCACCCCTCCACTTT.

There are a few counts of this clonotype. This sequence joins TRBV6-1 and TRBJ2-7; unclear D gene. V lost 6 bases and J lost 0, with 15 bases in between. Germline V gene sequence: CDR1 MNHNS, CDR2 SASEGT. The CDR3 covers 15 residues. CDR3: CASSPADLISYEQYF. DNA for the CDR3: TGTGCCAGCAGCCCCGCAGACTTAATCTCCTACGAGCAGTACTTC.